This T cell receptor beta chain is from a study of blood T cells in healthy people across ages. This clonotype showed up many times. Its antigen is undetermined. Study observations and caveats: CMV status of donors was not determined, possibly confounding expanded clonotype changes.

PCR was performed a second time for about 6 to 12 cycles using a sample-barcoded 5' primer and a J-beta primer mix. TCRdb used MiXCR to reprocess the 5' RACE reads, holding one entry per CDR3 protein. The sample lists about 600,000 distinct CDR3 sequences, around half occurring once. The germline gives CDR1 SGHTA, CDR2 FQGNSA. CDR3 length: 15 residues. After removal of 3 bases from V and 1 base from J, the junction contained 3 bases not matched to a gene. The source material was blood. J is TRBJ2-7 and V is TRBV7-2; 10 positions agree with TRBD2. The sequence derives from a man older than 75 in good health. CDR3 nucleotide sequence: TGTGCCAGCAGCTTTCGGACTAGCGGATCCTACGAGCAGTACTTC. As protein: CASSFRTSGSYEQYF.